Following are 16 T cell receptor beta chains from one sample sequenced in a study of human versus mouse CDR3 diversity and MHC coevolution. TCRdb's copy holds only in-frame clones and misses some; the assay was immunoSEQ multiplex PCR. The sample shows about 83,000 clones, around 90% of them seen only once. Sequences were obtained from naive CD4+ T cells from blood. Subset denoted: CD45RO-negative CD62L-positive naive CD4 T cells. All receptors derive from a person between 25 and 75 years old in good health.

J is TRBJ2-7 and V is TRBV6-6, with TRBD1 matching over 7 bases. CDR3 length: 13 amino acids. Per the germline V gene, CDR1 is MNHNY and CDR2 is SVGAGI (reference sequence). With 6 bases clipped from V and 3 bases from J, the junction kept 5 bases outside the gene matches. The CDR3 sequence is CASRQGRNYEQYF. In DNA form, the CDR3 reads TGTGCCAGCAGACAGGGGAGAAACTACGAGCAGTACTTC.

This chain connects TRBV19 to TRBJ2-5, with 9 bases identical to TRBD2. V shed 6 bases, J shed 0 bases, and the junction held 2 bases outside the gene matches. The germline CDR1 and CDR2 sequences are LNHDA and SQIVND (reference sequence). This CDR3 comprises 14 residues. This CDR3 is CASRAGGDQETQYF. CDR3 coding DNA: TGTGCCAGTAGAGCGGGGGGCGACCAAGAGACCCAGTACTTC.

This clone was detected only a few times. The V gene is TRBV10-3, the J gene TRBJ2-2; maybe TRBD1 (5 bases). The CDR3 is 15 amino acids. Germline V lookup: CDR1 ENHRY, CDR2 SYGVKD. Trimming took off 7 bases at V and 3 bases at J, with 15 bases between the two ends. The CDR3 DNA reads TGTGCCATCATGAGAGACAGCCTCTACACCGGGGAGCTGTTTTTT. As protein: CAIMRDSLYTGELFF.

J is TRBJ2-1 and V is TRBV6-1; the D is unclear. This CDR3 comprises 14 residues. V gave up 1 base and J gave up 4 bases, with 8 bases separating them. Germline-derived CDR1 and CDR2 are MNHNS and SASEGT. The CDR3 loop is CASSEVRNYNEQFF. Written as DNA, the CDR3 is TGTGCCAGCAGTGAAGTTAGAAATTACAATGAGCAGTTCTTC.

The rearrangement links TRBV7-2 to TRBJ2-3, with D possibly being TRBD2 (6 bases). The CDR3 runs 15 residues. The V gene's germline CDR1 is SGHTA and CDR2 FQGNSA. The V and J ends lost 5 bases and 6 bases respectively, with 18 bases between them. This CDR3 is CASSTGLSTSDTQYF. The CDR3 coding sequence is TGTGCCAGCAGCACGGGACTGTCTACTAGCGATACGCAGTATTTT.

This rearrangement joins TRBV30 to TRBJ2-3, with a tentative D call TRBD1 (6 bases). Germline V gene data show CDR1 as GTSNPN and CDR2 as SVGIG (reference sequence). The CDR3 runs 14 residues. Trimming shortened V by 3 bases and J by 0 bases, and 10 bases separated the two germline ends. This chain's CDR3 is CAWRQGVSTDTQYF. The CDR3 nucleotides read TGTGCCTGGAGACAGGGTGTGAGCACAGATACGCAGTATTTT.

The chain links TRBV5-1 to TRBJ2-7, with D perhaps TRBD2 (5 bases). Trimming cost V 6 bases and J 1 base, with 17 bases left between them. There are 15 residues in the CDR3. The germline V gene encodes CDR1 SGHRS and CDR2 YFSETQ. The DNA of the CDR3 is TGCGCCAGCAAACCGGGATCAGAGGCGTCCTACGAGCAGTACTTC. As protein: CASKPGSEASYEQYF.

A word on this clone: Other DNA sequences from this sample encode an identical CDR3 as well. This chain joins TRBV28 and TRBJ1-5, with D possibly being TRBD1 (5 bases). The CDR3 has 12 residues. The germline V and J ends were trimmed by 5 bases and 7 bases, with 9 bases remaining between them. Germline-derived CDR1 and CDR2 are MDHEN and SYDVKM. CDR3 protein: CASSPAGQPQHF. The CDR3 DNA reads TGTGCCAGCAGTCCCGCAGGGCAGCCCCAGCATTTT.

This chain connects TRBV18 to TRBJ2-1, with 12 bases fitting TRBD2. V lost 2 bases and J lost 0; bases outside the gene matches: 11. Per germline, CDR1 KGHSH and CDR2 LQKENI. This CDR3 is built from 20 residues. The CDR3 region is CASSPITGTSGPSSYNEQFF. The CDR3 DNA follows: TGTGCCAGCTCACCAATAACCGGGACTAGCGGGCCAAGCTCCTACAATGAGCAGTTCTTC.

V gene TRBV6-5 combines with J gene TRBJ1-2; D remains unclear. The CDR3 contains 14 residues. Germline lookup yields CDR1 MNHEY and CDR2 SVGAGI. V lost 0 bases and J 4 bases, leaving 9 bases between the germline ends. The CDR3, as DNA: TGTGCCAGCAGTTACTCTATTAACTCCTATGGCTACACCTTC. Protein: CASSYSINSYGYTF.

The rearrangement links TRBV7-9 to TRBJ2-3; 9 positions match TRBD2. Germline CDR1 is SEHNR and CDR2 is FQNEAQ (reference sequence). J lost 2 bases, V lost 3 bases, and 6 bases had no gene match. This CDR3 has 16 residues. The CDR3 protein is CASSFRLAETTDTQYF. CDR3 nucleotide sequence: TGTGCCAGCAGCTTTAGACTAGCGGAGACCACAGATACGCAGTATTTT.

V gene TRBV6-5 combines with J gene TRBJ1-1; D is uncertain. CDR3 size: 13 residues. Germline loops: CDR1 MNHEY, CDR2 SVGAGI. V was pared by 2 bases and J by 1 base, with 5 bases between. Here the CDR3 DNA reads TGTGCCAGCAGTTACGAGCCGAACACTGAAGCTTTCTTT. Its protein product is CASSYEPNTEAFF.

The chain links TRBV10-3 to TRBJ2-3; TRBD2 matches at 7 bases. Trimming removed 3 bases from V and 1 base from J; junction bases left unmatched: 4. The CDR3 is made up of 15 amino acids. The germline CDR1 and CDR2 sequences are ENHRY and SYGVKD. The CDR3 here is CAISELSGGTDTQYF. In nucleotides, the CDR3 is TGTGCCATCAGTGAATTGAGCGGGGGCACAGATACGCAGTATTTT.

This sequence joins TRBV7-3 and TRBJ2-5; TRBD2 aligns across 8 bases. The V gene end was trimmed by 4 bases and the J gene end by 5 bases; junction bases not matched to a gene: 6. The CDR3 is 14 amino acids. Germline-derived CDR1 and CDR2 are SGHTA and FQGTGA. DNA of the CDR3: TGTGCCAGCAGCTCCGGGGGGGCCGGGGAGACCCAGTACTTC. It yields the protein CASSSGGAGETQYF.

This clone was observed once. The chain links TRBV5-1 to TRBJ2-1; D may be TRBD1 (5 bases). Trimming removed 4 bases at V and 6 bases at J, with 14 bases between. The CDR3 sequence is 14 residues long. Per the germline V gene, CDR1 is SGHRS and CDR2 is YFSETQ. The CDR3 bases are TGCGCCAGCAGCCAGGGTCTTAACCTCAATGAGCAGTTCTTC. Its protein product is CASSQGLNLNEQFF.

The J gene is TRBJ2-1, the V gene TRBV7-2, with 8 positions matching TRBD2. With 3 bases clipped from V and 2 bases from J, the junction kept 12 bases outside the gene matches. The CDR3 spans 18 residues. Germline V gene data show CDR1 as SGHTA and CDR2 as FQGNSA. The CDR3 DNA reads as TGTGCCAGCAGCTTGCGACAACGTAGCGGGACCACCTACAATGAGCAGTTCTTC. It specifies CASSLRQRSGTTYNEQFF.